A single sample is the source of the 9 T cell receptor beta chains below, sequenced in a study of T cell responses to AZD1222 COVID-19 vaccine. Clones were sequenced by immunoSEQ multiplex PCR, and TCRdb holds only the in-frame ones, with some missing. The repertoire holds roughly 100,000 clones, with roughly 80% as singletons. The sample here was peripheral blood, taken on day 0 of AZD1222 vaccination. These receptor sequences come from an adult in good health.

The J gene is TRBJ2-1, the V gene TRBV24-1, with D unclear. The CDR3 spans 14 residues. The V and J ends lost 3 bases and 1 base respectively, with 6 bases between them. Per germline, CDR1 KGHDR and CDR2 SFDVKD. CDR3 loop: CATSDVSSYNEQFF. DNA for the CDR3: TGTGCCACCAGTGATGTAAGTTCCTACAATGAGCAGTTCTTC.

The chain links TRBV10-3 to TRBJ1-1; 8 positions agree with TRBD1. CDR3 length: 14 residues. Germline loops: CDR1 ENHRY, CDR2 SYGVKD. V lost 0 bases and J lost 4; bases outside the gene matches: 1. The CDR3 DNA sequence: TGTGCCATCAGTGAGTCTCAGGGGGCCACTGAAGCTTTCTTT. It is translated as CAISESQGATEAFF.

This chain connects TRBV11-3 to TRBJ1-4; D is undetermined. The V gene lost 5 bases and the J gene lost 6 bases, with 13 bases spanning the gap. The CDR3 totals 14 residues. Per the germline V gene, CDR1 is SGHNT and CDR2 is YENEEA. DNA for the CDR3: TGTGCCAGCAGCCCGGGAGTCGATGATGAAAAACTGTTTTTT. This codes for CASSPGVDDEKLFF.

The CDR3 loop reads CAISARQGPENSPLHF. CDR3 nucleotide sequence: TGTGCCATCAGTGCTAGACAGGGACCGGAGAATTCACCCCTCCACTTT. The chain couples TRBV10-3 to TRBJ1-6; 7 bases line up with TRBD1. Germline V gene lookup returns CDR1 ENHRY and CDR2 SYGVKD. The CDR3 contains 16 residues. Trimming took 4 bases from V and 7 from J; bases not matched to a gene: 10.

CDR3 amino acids: CASSLSGHYNEQFF. The CDR3 coding sequence is TGTGCCAGCAGTTTGAGCGGACACTACAATGAGCAGTTCTTC. The chain has TRBV6-5 and TRBJ2-1; D possibly matches TRBD1 or TRBD2 (5 bases each). The CDR3 consists of 14 residues. CDR1 is MNHEY and CDR2 is SVGAGI in the germline V gene. The germline V and J ends were trimmed by 4 bases and 3 bases, with 10 bases remaining between them.

The chain recombines TRBV5-1 with TRBJ1-1, with D unresolved. CDR1 is SGHRS, CDR2 YFSETQ, per germline. CDR3 length: 13 amino acids. V lost 0 bases, J lost 7 bases, and 10 bases lay in between. This chain's CDR3 is CASSLDSLDEAFF. The CDR3, as DNA: TGCGCCAGCAGCTTGGACAGCTTGGATGAAGCTTTCTTT.

The chain combines TRBV11-3 with TRBJ2-5, with 7 positions matching TRBD1. Germline loops: CDR1 SGHNT, CDR2 YENEEA. The V segment lost 6 bases and the J segment 2 bases; nucleotides outside the gene matches: 9. The CDR3 loop spans 15 amino acids. CDR3 amino acids: CASRRQQGSQETQYF. DNA of the CDR3: TGTGCCAGCAGGCGACAACAGGGGTCACAAGAGACCCAGTACTTC. Full variable domain (rest looked up from reference TRBV11-3 and TRBJ2-5): EAGVVQSPRYKIIEKKQPVAFWCNPISGHNTLYWYLQNLGQGPELLIRYENEEAVDDSQLPKDRFSAERLKGVDSTLKIQPAELGDSAVYLCASRRQQGSQETQYFGPGTRLLVL.

This clone was seen once. The rearrangement joins TRBV9 to TRBJ2-5; 8 nucleotides line up with TRBD2. Germline-derived CDR1 and CDR2 are SGDLS and YYNGEE. The CDR3 extends over 15 amino acids. Trimming at V came to 0 bases and at J to 1 base, leaving 2 bases not matched to a gene. The CDR3 here is CASSVGGLAQETQYF. CDR3 DNA sequence: TGTGCCAGCAGCGTAGGAGGACTAGCCCAAGAGACCCAGTACTTC.

This clone appeared once. The genes are TRBV2 and TRBJ1-6; 9 bases are shared with TRBD1. Per the germline V gene, CDR1 is SNHLY and CDR2 is FYNNEI. With 6 bases clipped from V and 1 base from J, the junction kept 1 base outside the gene matches. CDR3 length equals 15 residues. The CDR3 coding sequence is TGTGCCAGCAGGGACAGGGGATCCTATAATTCACCCCTCCACTTT. This encodes CASRDRGSYNSPLHF.